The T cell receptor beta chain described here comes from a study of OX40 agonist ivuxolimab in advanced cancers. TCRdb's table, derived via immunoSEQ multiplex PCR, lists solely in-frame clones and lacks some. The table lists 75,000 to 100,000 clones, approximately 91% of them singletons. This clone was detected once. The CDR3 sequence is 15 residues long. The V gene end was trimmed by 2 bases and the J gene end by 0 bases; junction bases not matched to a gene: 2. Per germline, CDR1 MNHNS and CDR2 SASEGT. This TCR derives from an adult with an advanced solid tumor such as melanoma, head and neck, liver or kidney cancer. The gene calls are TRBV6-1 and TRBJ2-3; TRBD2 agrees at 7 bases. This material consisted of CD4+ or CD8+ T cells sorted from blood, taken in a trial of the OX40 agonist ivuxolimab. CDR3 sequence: CASSEIGGSTDTQYF. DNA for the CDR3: TGTGCCAGCAGTGAAATCGGGGGGAGCACAGATACGCAGTATTTT.